These 3 T cell receptor beta chains were sequenced from one sample in a study of T cells in localized non-small cell lung cancer. Here immunoSEQ multiplex PCR was the method, and the copy in TCRdb shows in-frame clones only, minus some. Here the sample spans approximately 3,000 clones, over 20% being singletons. Source: lung tumor tissue, taken before any cancer treatment. The receptors originated from a man between 40 and 69 years old with stage I squamous cell lung carcinoma.

The chain uses TRBV30 and TRBJ2-6; 9 positions agree with TRBD1. V gave up 6 bases and J gave up 5 bases; unmatched junction bases: 11. The CDR3 extends over 16 amino acids. From germline, CDR1 is GTSNPN and CDR2 SVGIG (reference sequence). The CDR3 DNA sequence: TGTGCCTGTCGCCGACAGGGGGGTCAGCGGGCCAACGTCCTGACTTTC. Translating gives CACRRQGGQRANVLTF.

This clone was recorded a few times. V usage is TRBV5-1 and J usage is TRBJ1-4; 7 nucleotides align to TRBD1. Germline V gene sequence: CDR1 SGHRS, CDR2 YFSETQ. CDR3 length: 14 residues. V lost 3 bases to trimming and J lost 6 bases; unmatched junction nucleotides: 5. The CDR3 protein is CASSSDRAHEKLFF. The CDR3, as DNA: TGCGCCAGCAGCTCTGACAGGGCGCATGAAAAACTGTTTTTT.

This chain links TRBV7-7 with TRBJ2-2, with D hard to call. V was shortened by 3 bases and J by 0 bases, with 5 bases between the two germline ends. The CDR3 has 14 residues. In germline, CDR1 is SSHAT, CDR2 FNYEAQ (reference sequence). CDR3 in amino acids: CASSFSANTGELFF. The DNA for the CDR3 is TGTGCCAGCAGCTTCTCCGCGAACACCGGGGAGCTGTTTTTT.